The 26 T cell receptor beta chains below come from one sample, sequenced in a study of vaccination and CD4 T cells after COVID-19. Their cognate antigens are unknown. The treatment denotes: roughly ten-day PBMC culture with coronavirus spike peptide pools or control peptides (ViraFEST assay). Once obtained from cultured CD4+ T cells, the DNA was sequenced using the Oncomine TCR Beta short-read assay. TCRdb fed the PCR reads into MiXCR, producing one record per CDR3 protein. Seen here are some 15,000 distinct CDR3 sequences, around 69% observed once, and the top ten hold approximately 11%. Sequencing was performed on CD4+ T cells from blood, cultured in vitro. The origin of the receptors is a human donor who had recovered from COVID-19.

The sample holds one count of this clonotype. The chain links TRBV7-2 to TRBJ2-5; possible D gene TRBD1, 5 bases. V was shortened by 0 bases and J by 8 bases, with 22 bases between the two germline ends. The CDR3 is 17 amino acids. Germline CDR1 SGHTA, CDR2 FQGNSA. The CDR3 is CASSLATGTTAQITQYF. The CDR3 DNA is TGTGCCAGCAGCTTAGCAACAGGCACGACGGCCCAGATCACCCAGTACTTC.

This clonotype turned up a few times. The chain joins TRBV7-2 to TRBJ2-3, with D hard to call. CDR1 is SGHTA and CDR2 is FQGNSA in the germline V gene. The CDR3 covers 15 residues. V was trimmed by 2 bases and J by 1 base, leaving 10 bases between them. The CDR3 loop reads CASSLFRSGTDTQYF. In nucleotides, the CDR3 is TGTGCCAGCAGCTTATTTCGAAGCGGCACAGATACGCAGTATTTT.

This chain connects TRBV10-2 to TRBJ2-5; D possibly corresponds to TRBD1 (5 bases). From germline, CDR1 is WSHSY and CDR2 SAAADI. The CDR3 covers 11 residues. Trimming shortened V by 6 bases and J by 6 bases, and 8 bases separated the two germline ends. The CDR3 spells CASSDRQTQYF. In nucleotides, the CDR3 is TGCGCCAGCAGCGACAGACAGACCCAGTACTTC.

This clonotype has more than one count but fewer than ten. This chain links TRBV20-1 with TRBJ1-6; no clear D. Trimming left V 4 bases short and J 8 bases short, with 18 bases between. Germline assignment: CDR1 DFQATT and CDR2 SNEGSKA (reference sequence). The CDR3 totals 15 residues. CDR3 nucleotides: TGCAGTGCTACCGATTTGGTTTTGGGTCATTCACCCCTCCACTTT. It is translated as CSATDLVLGHSPLHF.

The V and J genes are TRBV6-2 or TRBV6-3 and TRBJ1-6, with a weak D call TRBD1 (6 bases). Germline CDR1 is MNHEY and CDR2 is SVGEGT. The germline V and J ends were trimmed by 4 bases and 7 bases, with 14 bases remaining between them. The CDR3 length is 15 residues. The DNA for the CDR3 is TGTGCCAGCAGTTCCCCAGCAGGGGTGAATTCACCCCTCCACTTT. It codes for CASSSPAGVNSPLHF.

This chain uses TRBV20-1 with TRBJ1-2; the D gene is possibly TRBD1 (6 bases). This CDR3 spans 13 amino acids. Germline V gene data show CDR1 as DFQATT and CDR2 as SNEGSKA (reference sequence). Trimming shortened V by 6 bases and J by 5 bases, and 16 bases separated the two germline ends. The CDR3 DNA reads as TGCAGTGCCACCGGGGGCCTCCTTTATGGCTACACCTTC. Protein sequence: CSATGGLLYGYTF.

This clonotype was observed a handful of times. The chain links TRBV15 to TRBJ1-5, with 7 bases lining up with TRBD1. The V segment lost 3 bases and the J segment 4 bases; nucleotides outside the gene matches: 3. Per the germline V gene, CDR1 is LNHNV and CDR2 is YYDKDF (reference sequence). The CDR3 is made up of 14 amino acids. In DNA, the CDR3 is TGTGCCACCAGCAGGGGACAGCCAAATCAGCCCCAGCATTTT. This translates into CATSRGQPNQPQHF. Filled out from reference TRBV15 and TRBJ1-5, the complete variable domain reads DAMVIQNPRYQVTQFGKPVTLSCSQTLNHNVMYWYQQKSSQAPKLLFHYYDKDFNNEADTPDNFQSRRPNTSFCFLDIRSPGLGDTAMYLCATSRGQPNQPQHFGDGTRLSIL.

V and J are TRBV11-2 and TRBJ1-2, with 7 bases fitting TRBD1. The CDR3 consists of 14 residues. The germline CDR1 and CDR2 sequences are SGHAT and FQNNGV. Germline trimming cut 4 bases from V and 2 bases from J; bases unmatched to any gene: 4. The CDR3 coding sequence is TGTGCCAGCAGCTCTGTGACAGGGAACTATGGCTACACCTTC. This translates into CASSSVTGNYGYTF.

The J gene is TRBJ1-6, the V gene TRBV7-2; possibly TRBD1 for D (5 bases). V lost 3 bases, J lost 1 base, and 7 bases lay in between. Germline V gene lookup returns CDR1 SGHTA and CDR2 FQGNSA. The CDR3 runs 15 residues. The CDR3 nucleotides read TGTGCCAGCAGCTTCCAGGGATCCTATAATTCACCCCTCCACTTT. Translating gives CASSFQGSYNSPLHF.

The table lists this clonotype with a few counts. CDR3 protein: CASSKGAVNTEAFF. The DNA of the CDR3 is TGTGCCAGCAGCAAGGGGGCTGTTAACACTGAAGCTTTCTTT. The chain recombines TRBV6-1 with TRBJ1-1; 7 bases line up with TRBD1. The V gene's germline CDR1 is MNHNS and CDR2 SASEGT. Trimming at V came to 6 bases and at J to 2 bases, leaving 6 bases not matched to a gene. There are 14 residues in the CDR3.

This clonotype was detected a few times. This chain connects TRBV20-1 to TRBJ1-2; D call uncertain. Trimming removed 6 bases from V and 4 bases from J, with 9 bases in between. There are 11 residues in the CDR3. Germline CDR1 and CDR2: DFQATT and SNEGSKA (reference sequence). The CDR3 nucleotides are TGCAGTGCGTTCATACCCTATGGCTACACCTTC. It specifies CSAFIPYGYTF.

This chain joins TRBV6-1 and TRBJ1-5, with 8 positions matching TRBD1. This CDR3 comprises 15 residues. Per the germline V gene, CDR1 is MNHNS and CDR2 is SASEGT. V lost 6 bases, J lost 1 base, and 5 bases stayed unmatched. The CDR3 region is CASRAGTGSNQPQHF. CDR3 DNA: TGTGCCAGCAGAGCCGGGACAGGAAGCAATCAGCCCCAGCATTTT.

J is TRBJ1-2 and V is TRBV7-2; D is perhaps TRBD1 (6 bases). In germline, CDR1 is SGHTA, CDR2 FQGNSA. CDR3 size: 15 residues. With 2 bases removed from V and 7 bases from J, the gap between germline ends came to 17 bases. CDR3: CASSLSSRGEVGYTF. As DNA, the CDR3 is TGTGCCAGCAGCTTATCGTCTAGGGGGGAGGTTGGCTACACCTTC.

This clonotype has only a few counts. The chain is built from TRBV28 and TRBJ1-2; 7 bases are shared with TRBD1. Germline V gene lookup returns CDR1 MDHEN and CDR2 SYDVKM. Trimming at V came to 4 bases and at J to 0 bases, leaving 5 bases not matched to a gene. The CDR3 is made up of 15 amino acids. This CDR3 is CASSSPGTANYGYTF. In DNA, the CDR3 is TGTGCCAGCAGTTCGCCCGGGACAGCTAACTATGGCTACACCTTC.

J is TRBJ1-5 and V is TRBV27; D is unresolved. The V gene lost 5 bases and the J gene lost 8 bases, with 28 bases spanning the gap. The germline CDR1 and CDR2 sequences are MNHEY and SMNVEV (reference sequence). The CDR3 runs 18 residues. The chain's CDR3 is CASSRRGDRTSKSEPQHF. The CDR3, as DNA: TGTGCCAGCAGTCGACGCGGGGATCGGACCTCAAAATCGGAGCCCCAGCATTTT.

This chain connects TRBV27 to TRBJ2-5; 7 positions match TRBD1. There are 13 residues in the CDR3. Germline lookup yields CDR1 MNHEY and CDR2 SMNVEV (reference sequence). The ends lost 3 bases at V and 5 bases at J; junction bases unmatched: 3. Here the CDR3 reads CASSLTGRETQYF. The DNA of the CDR3 is TGTGCCAGCAGTTTGACAGGGCGGGAGACCCAGTACTTC.

This chain links TRBV6-1 with TRBJ2-5, with unresolved D. Germline loops: CDR1 MNHNS, CDR2 SASEGT. This CDR3 has 12 amino acids. Trimming cost V 6 bases and J 4 bases, with 9 bases left between them. CDR3 sequence reads: CASSSLLETQYF. CDR3 coding DNA: TGTGCCAGCAGCTCCCTGTTAGAGACCCAGTACTTC.

The V call is TRBV11-3, the J call TRBJ2-7, with TRBD2 matching 15 bases. The end of the DNA is better explained by TRBJ2-5, so the J call may be wrong. This CDR3 is 18 amino acids long. From germline, CDR1 is SGHNT and CDR2 YENEEA. CDR3 nucleotides: TGTGCCAGCAGCGCGGGGGGACTAGCGGGAGGAGTGGTGGAGACCCAGTACTTC. Its translation is CASSAGGLAGGVVETQYF.

The gene calls are TRBV6-2 or TRBV6-3 and TRBJ2-7; possible D gene TRBD1, 6 bases. In germline, CDR1 is MNHEY, CDR2 SVGEGT. The ends were cut back, 2 bases at V and 6 bases at J, with 11 bases in the middle. CDR3 length: 13 amino acids. Here the CDR3 reads CASSYDRKFEQYF. CDR3 nucleotides: TGTGCCAGCAGTTACGACAGGAAATTCGAGCAGTACTTC.

This clonotype was recorded once. This sequence joins TRBV15 and TRBJ1-2; no firm D call. Trimming took 5 bases from V and 4 from J, leaving 11 bases between them. CDR1 is LNHNV and CDR2 is YYDKDF in the germline V gene (reference sequence). This CDR3 contains 13 residues. The CDR3 sequence is CATSPRAGYGYTF. CDR3 sequence (DNA): TGTGCCACCAGCCCCCGGGCGGGCTATGGCTACACCTTC.

This chain joins TRBV18 and TRBJ1-5; TRBD1 agrees at 11 bases. CDR1 is KGHSH, CDR2 LQKENI, per germline. There are 16 residues in the CDR3. The V segment lost 3 bases and the J segment 9 bases; nucleotides outside the gene matches: 10. The CDR3 DNA follows: TGTGCCAGCTCACCGGGGACAGGGGGGTTCCATGGGCCCCAGCATTTT. Its protein product is CASSPGTGGFHGPQHF.

The rearrangement uses TRBV29-1 and TRBJ1-2; D call uncertain. CDR3 length: 13 amino acids. Trimming pared 0 bases from V and 2 bases from J, leaving 7 bases between. In germline, CDR1 is SQVTM, CDR2 ANQGSEA. Here the CDR3 reads CSVEESKNYGYTF. Written as DNA, the CDR3 is TGCAGCGTTGAAGAATCCAAGAACTATGGCTACACCTTC.

The chain uses TRBV28 and TRBJ2-7, with 10 positions matching TRBD2. The CDR3 totals 15 residues. Per germline, CDR1 MDHEN and CDR2 SYDVKM. Unmatched junction bases numbered 2, after V lost 1 base and J lost 2 bases. CDR3 DNA sequence: TGTGCCAGCAGTTTATCTAGCGGGAGCCCCTACGAGCAGTACTTC. Its translation is CASSLSSGSPYEQYF.

The chain carries TRBV20-1 and TRBJ1-1, with D uncertain. The CDR3 totals 14 residues. The germline V gene has CDR1 DFQATT and CDR2 SNEGSKA (reference sequence). Trimming cost V 0 bases and J 0 bases, with 8 bases left between them. In DNA form, the CDR3 reads TGCAGTGCTAGAGATCCGGGGATGAACACTGAAGCTTTCTTT. This sequence encodes CSARDPGMNTEAFF.

The chain joins TRBV2 to TRBJ1-2, with D unresolved. This CDR3 region has 12 residues. The germline gives CDR1 SNHLY, CDR2 FYNNEI. V lost 9 bases, J lost 6 bases, and 14 bases lay in between. The CDR3 bases are TGTGCCAGTACACGGACGGAAGATGGCTACACCTTC. Protein sequence: CASTRTEDGYTF.

This chain uses TRBV5-8 with TRBJ1-5; D is unclear. The CDR3 runs to 15 residues. V was clipped by 2 bases and J by 1 base, with 10 bases between them. CDR1 SGHTS and CDR2 YDEGEE come from the germline V gene. The CDR3 DNA reads TGTGCCAGCAGCTTTAGGCGGATGAGCAATCAGCCCCAGCATTTT. Translation gives CASSFRRMSNQPQHF.